The present T cell receptor beta chain was sequenced within a study of T cell responses to AZD1222 COVID-19 vaccine. Profiled with immunoSEQ multiplex PCR; TCRdb holds only in-frame clones, not every one. In the table there are some 150,000 clones, 89% of which are singletons. Trimming removed 7 bases from V and 5 bases from J, with 8 bases in between. The germline gives CDR1 MNHEY, CDR2 SMNVEV (reference sequence). The CDR3 extends over 12 amino acids. The chain employs TRBV27 and TRBJ2-2; no firm D call. This TCR was sampled from an adult who received the AZD1222 COVID-19 vaccine. The sequences come from peripheral blood, collected 28 days after the second AZD1222 dose. CDR3 sequence: CASKGITGELFF. The CDR3 bases are TGTGCCAGCAAGGGTATTACCGGGGAGCTGTTTTTT.